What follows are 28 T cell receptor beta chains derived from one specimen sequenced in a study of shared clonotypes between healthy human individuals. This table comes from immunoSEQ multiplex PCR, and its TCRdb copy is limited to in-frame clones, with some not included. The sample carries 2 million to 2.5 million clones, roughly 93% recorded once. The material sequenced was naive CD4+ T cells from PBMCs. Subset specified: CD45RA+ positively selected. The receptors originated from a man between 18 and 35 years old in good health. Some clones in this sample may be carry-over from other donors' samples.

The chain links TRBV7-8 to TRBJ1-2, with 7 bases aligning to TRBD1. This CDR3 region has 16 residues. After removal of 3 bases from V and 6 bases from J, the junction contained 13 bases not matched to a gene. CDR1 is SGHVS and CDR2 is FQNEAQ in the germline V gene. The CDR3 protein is CASSFLDRANSNGYTF. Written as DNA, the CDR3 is TGTGCCAGCAGCTTCCTTGACAGGGCCAATTCAAATGGCTACACCTTC. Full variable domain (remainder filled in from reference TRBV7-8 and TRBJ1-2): GAGVSQSPRYKVAKRGQDVALRCDPISGHVSLFWYQQALGQGPEFLTYFQNEAQLDKSGLPSDRFFAERPEGSVSTLKIQRTQQEDSAVYLCASSFLDRANSNGYTFGSGTRLTVV.

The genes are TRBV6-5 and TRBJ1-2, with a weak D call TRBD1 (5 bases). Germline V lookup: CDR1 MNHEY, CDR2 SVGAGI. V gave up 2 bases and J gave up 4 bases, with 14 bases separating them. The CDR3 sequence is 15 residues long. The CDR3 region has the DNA TGTGCCAGCAGTTACCGCGGGCAGGGAGGCTATGGCTACACCTTC. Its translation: CASSYRGQGGYGYTF.

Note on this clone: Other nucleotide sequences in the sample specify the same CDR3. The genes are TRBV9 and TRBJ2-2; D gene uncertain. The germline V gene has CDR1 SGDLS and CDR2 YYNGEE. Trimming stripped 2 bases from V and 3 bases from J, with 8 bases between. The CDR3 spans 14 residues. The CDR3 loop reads CASSVRPDTGELFF. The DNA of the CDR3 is TGTGCCAGCAGCGTGCGTCCCGACACCGGGGAGCTGTTTTTT.

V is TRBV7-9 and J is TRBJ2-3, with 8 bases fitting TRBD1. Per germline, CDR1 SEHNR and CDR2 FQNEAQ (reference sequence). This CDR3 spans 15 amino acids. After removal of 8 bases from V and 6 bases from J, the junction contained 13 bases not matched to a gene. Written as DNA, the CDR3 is TGTGCCAGCCCCCTGAGGCAGGGGGCATGGGATACGCAGTATTTT. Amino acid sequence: CASPLRQGAWDTQYF.

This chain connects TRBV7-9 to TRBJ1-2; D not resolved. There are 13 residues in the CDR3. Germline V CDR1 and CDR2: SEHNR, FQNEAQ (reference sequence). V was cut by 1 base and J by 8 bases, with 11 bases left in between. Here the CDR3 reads CASSLGSGGGYTF. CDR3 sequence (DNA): TGTGCCAGCAGCTTAGGGTCAGGCGGGGGCTACACCTTC.

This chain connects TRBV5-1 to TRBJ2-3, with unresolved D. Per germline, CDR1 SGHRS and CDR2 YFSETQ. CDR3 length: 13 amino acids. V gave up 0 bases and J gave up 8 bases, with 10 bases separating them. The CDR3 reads CASSLGLTGTQYF. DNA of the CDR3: TGCGCCAGCAGCTTGGGACTGACGGGTACGCAGTATTTT.

CDR3 sequence (DNA): TGTGCCAGCAGGGGACTCCCAGGAACTGAAGCTTTCTTT. Protein: CASRGLPGTEAFF. The V call is TRBV7-8, the J call TRBJ1-1; D perhaps matches TRBD1 (5 bases). This CDR3 is 13 amino acids long. The V gene lost 6 bases and the J gene lost 5 bases, with 13 bases spanning the gap. Germline assignment: CDR1 SGHVS and CDR2 FQNEAQ.

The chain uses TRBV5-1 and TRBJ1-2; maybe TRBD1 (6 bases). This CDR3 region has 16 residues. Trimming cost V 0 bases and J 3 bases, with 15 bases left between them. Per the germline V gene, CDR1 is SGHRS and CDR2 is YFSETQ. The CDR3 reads CASSLGSSRGDYGYTF. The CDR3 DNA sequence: TGCGCCAGCAGCTTGGGAAGTAGCAGGGGCGACTATGGCTACACCTTC.

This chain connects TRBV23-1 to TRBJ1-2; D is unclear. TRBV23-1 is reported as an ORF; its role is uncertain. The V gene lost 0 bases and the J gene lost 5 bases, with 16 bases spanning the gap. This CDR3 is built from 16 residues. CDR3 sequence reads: CASSQSRNASWYGYTF. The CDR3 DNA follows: TGCGCCAGCAGTCAATCGAGGAACGCCAGTTGGTATGGCTACACCTTC.

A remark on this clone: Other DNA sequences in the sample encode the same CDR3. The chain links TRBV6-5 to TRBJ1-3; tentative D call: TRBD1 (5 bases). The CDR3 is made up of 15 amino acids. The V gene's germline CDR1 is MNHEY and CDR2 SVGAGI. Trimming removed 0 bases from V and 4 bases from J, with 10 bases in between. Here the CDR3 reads CASSYSGGTGNTIYF. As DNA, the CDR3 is TGTGCCAGCAGTTACTCCGGGGGGACCGGAAACACCATATATTTT.

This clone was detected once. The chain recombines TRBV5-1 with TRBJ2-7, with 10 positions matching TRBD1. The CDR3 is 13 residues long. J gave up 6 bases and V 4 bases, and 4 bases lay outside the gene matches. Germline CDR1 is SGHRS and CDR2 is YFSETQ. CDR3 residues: CASSDRGQGEQYF. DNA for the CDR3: TGCGCCAGCAGCGACAGGGGGCAGGGCGAGCAGTACTTC.

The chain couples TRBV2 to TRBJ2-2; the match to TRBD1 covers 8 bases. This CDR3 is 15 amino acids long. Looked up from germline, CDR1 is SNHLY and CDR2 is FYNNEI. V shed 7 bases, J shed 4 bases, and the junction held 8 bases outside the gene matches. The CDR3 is CASILDRGSTGELFF. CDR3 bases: TGTGCCAGCATCTTAGACAGGGGTTCCACCGGGGAGCTGTTTTTT. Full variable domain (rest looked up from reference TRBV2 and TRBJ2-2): EPEVTQTPSHQVTQMGQEVILRCVPISNHLYFYWYRQILGQKVEFLVSFYNNEISEKSEIFDDQFSVERPDGSNFTLKIRSTKLEDSAMYFCASILDRGSTGELFFGEGSRLTVL.

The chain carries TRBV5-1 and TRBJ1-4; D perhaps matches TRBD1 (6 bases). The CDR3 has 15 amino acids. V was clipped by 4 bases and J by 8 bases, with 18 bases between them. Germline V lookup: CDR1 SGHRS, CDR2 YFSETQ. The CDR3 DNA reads TGCGCCAGCAGCCCGGACAGCGGGCCTTGGGAAAAACTGTTTTTT. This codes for CASSPDSGPWEKLFF. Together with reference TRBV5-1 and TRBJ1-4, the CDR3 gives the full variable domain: KAGVTQTPRYLIKTRGQQVTLSCSPISGHRSVSWYQQTPGQGLQFLFEYFSETQRNKGNFPGRFSGRQFSNSRSEMNVSTLELGDSALYLCASSPDSGPWEKLFFGSGTQLSVL.

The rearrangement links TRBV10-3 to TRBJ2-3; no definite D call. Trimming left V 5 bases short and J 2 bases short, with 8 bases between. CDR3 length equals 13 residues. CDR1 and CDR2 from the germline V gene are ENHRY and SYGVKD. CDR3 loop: CAISTEYTDTQYF. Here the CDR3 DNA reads TGTGCCATCAGTACGGAATACACAGATACGCAGTATTTT.

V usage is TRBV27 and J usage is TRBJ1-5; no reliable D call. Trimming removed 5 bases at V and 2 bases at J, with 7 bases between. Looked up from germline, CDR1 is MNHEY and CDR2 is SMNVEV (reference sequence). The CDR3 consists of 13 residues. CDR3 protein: CASSVWGNQPQHF. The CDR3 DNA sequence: TGTGCCAGCAGTGTGTGGGGCAATCAGCCCCAGCATTTT.

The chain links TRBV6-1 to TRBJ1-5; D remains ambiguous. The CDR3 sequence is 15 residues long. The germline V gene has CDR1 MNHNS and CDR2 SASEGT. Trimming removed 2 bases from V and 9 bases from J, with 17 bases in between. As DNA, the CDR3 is TGTGCCAGCAGTGAAATGATTGTGGGTAGGGCGCCCCAGCATTTT. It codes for CASSEMIVGRAPQHF.

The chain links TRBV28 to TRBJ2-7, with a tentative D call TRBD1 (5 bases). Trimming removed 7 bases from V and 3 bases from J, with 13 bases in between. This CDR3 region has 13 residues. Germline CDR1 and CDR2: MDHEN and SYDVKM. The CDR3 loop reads CASMYRRHYEQYF. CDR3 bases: TGTGCCAGCATGTACAGGAGACACTACGAGCAGTACTTC. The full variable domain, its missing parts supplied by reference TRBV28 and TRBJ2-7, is DVKVTQSSRYLVKRTGEKVFLECVQDMDHENMFWYRQDPGLGLRLIYFSYDVKMKEKGDIPEGYSVSREKKERFSLILESASTNQTSMYLCASMYRRHYEQYFGPGTRLTVT.

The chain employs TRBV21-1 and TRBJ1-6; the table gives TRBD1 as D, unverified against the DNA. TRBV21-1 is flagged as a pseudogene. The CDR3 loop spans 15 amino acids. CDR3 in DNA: TGTGCCAGCCGGCCAGGGCAGGGGAAGAATTCACCCCTCCACTTT. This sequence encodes CASRPGQGKNSPLHF.

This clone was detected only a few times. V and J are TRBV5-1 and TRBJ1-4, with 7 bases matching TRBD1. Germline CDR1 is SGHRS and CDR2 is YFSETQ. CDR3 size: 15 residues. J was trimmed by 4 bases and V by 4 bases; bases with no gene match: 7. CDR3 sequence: CASSRVGQLNEKLFF. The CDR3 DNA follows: TGCGCCAGCAGCAGAGTGGGACAGCTTAATGAAAAACTGTTTTTT.

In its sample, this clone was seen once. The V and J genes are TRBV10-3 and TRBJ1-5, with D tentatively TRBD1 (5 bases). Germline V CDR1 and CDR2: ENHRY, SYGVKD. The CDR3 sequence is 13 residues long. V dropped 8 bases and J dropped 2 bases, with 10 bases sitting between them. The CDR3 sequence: CAIQGGGNQPQHF. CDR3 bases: TGTGCCATCCAAGGAGGGGGCAATCAGCCCCAGCATTTT.

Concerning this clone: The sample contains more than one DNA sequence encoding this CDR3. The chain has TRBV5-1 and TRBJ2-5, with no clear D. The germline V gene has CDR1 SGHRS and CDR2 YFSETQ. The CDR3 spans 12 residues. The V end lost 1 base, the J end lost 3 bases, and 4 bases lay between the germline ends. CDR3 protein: CASSLLEETQYF. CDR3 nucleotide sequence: TGCGCCAGCAGCTTGTTAGAAGAGACCCAGTACTTC.

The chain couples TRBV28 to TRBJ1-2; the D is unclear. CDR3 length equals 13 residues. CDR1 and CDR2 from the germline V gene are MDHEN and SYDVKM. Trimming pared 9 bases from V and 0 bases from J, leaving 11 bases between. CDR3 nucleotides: TGTGCCAGTGTGCAGCGGGCTAACTATGGCTACACCTTC. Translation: CASVQRANYGYTF.

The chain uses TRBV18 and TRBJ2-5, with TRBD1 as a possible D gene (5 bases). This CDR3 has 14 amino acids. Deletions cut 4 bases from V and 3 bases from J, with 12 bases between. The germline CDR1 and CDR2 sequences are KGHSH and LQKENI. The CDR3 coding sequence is TGTGCCAGCTCACTCAGGACATCGGAAGAGACCCAGTACTTC. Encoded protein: CASSLRTSEETQYF.

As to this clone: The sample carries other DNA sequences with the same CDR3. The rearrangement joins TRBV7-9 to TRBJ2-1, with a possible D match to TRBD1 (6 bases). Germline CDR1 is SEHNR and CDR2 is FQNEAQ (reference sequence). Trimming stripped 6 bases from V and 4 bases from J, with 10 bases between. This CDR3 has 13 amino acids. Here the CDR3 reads CASSPGQYNEQFF. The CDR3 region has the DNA TGTGCCAGCAGTCCAGGACAGTACAATGAGCAGTTCTTC.

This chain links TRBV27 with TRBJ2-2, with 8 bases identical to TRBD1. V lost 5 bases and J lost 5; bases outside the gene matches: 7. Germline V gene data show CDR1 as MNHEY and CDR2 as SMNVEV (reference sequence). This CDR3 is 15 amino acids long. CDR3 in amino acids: CASSTQGARTGELFF. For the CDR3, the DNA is TGTGCCAGCAGTACTCAGGGGGCGAGAACCGGGGAGCTGTTTTTT.

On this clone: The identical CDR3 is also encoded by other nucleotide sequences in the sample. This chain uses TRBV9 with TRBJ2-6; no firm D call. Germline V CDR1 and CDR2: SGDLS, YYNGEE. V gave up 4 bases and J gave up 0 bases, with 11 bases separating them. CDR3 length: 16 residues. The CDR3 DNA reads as TGTGCCAGCAGCCCCCGTGGGGACTCTGGGGCCAACGTCCTGACTTTC. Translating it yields CASSPRGDSGANVLTF.

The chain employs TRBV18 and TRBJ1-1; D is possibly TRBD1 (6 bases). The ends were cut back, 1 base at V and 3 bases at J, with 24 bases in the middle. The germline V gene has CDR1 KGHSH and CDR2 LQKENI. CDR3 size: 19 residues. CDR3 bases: TGTGCCAGCTCACCACTAGCCTTGGCGCTACAGGGTCCGGACACTGAAGCTTTCTTT. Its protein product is CASSPLALALQGPDTEAFF.

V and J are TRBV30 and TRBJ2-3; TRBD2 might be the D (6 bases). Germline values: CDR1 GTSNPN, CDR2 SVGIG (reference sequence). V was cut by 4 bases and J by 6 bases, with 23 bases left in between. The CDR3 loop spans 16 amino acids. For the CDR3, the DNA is TGTGCCTGGACCCCTCTCGGGACTCAACCGGGGGATACGCAGTATTTT. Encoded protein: CAWTPLGTQPGDTQYF.